This T cell receptor beta chain derives from a study of memory CD4+ T cells and cytomegalovirus serostatus. Broader study findings: Of 164 reported CMV TCRbeta sequences, roughly 67 were found in memory CD4+ repertoires. The CMV-associated TCR signature appears largely within the CD4+ memory repertoire.

Single viable CD3+CD4+CD8-CD45RO+ cells were sorted as the memory CD4+ T cells. There are 15 residues in the CDR3. The V gene lost 3 bases and the J gene lost 0 bases, with 9 bases spanning the gap. Germline-derived CDR1 and CDR2 are LNHDA and SQIVND (reference sequence). This clone was observed once. Antigen unknown. In the authors' methods: Out-of-frame sequences were removed, leaving 2 million or so distinct TCRbeta sequences. The repertoire was sequenced with immunoSEQ multiplex PCR; TCRdb's copy has only in-frame clones and lacks some. The V and J calls and the clone size are those of that table, but D and trimming were determined from the DNA. The sample contains under 85,000 clones, roughly three quarters of which appear only once.

The specimen was memory CD4+ T cells from blood. This chain uses TRBV19 with TRBJ1-3, with D maybe TRBD1 (5 bases). The source is an adult in good health and CMV-seropositive. The CDR3 nucleotides read TGTGCCAGTAGTATCGGGGGACTCTCTGGAAACACCATATATTTT. This translates into CASSIGGLSGNTIYF.